One sample yielded the 11 T cell receptor beta chains listed below, sequenced in a study of immune evolution from preneoplasia to lung adenocarcinoma. Libraries were prepared by immunoSEQ multiplex PCR; TCRdb keeps only in-frame clonotypes and omits some of them. This table has more than 12,000 clones, roughly four fifths appearing once. Input material: FFPE minimally invasive lung adenocarcinoma tissue. The receptors were sampled from a person aged 60-79 years with lung adenocarcinoma.

This clone appeared a few times. This rearrangement joins TRBV11-2 to TRBJ1-2; TRBD1 matches at 7 bases. The CDR3 runs to 14 residues. With 3 bases clipped from V and 3 bases from J, the junction kept 4 bases outside the gene matches. Germline V gene sequence: CDR1 SGHAT, CDR2 FQNNGV. The CDR3 region is CASSFRGRDYGYTF. CDR3 coding DNA: TGTGCCAGCAGCTTTAGGGGGCGCGACTATGGCTACACCTTC. Full variable domain (remainder filled in from reference TRBV11-2 and TRBJ1-2): EAGVAQSPRYKIIEKRQSVAFWCNPISGHATLYWYQQILGQGPKLLIQFQNNGVVDDSQLPKDRFSAERLKGVDSTLKIQPAKLEDSAVYLCASSFRGRDYGYTFGSGTRLTVV.

This clone was recorded only once. The genes are TRBV28 and TRBJ1-4; D unresolved. The V end lost 3 bases, the J end lost 4 bases, and 12 bases lay between the germline ends. Germline V gene data show CDR1 as MDHEN and CDR2 as SYDVKM. This CDR3 region has 15 residues. In nucleotides, the CDR3 is TGTGCCAGCAGTTTTTCTGGGCTGTATAATGAAAAACTGTTTTTT. It codes for CASSFSGLYNEKLFF.

The chain has TRBV5-1 and TRBJ1-2; perhaps TRBD1 as D (6 bases). Germline loops: CDR1 SGHRS, CDR2 YFSETQ. V was pared by 0 bases and J by 1 base, with 10 bases between. The CDR3 extends over 15 amino acids. The CDR3: CASSLEDRNNYGYTF. CDR3 nucleotides: TGCGCCAGCAGCTTGGAAGACAGGAATAACTATGGCTACACCTTC.

On this clone: Relative to the germline gene, one junction end is altered; a read error may explain this. This rearrangement joins TRBV7-2 to TRBJ2-1, with D hard to call. Germline V lookup: CDR1 SGHTA, CDR2 FQGNSA. CDR3 length: 14 amino acids. CDR3 bases: TGTGCCTGCAGCTCAATAAACCTTAGTAATGAGCAGTTCTTC. As protein: CACSSINLSNEQFF.

V usage is TRBV11-3 and J usage is TRBJ2-1; 16 nucleotides match TRBD2. Germline V gene data show CDR1 as SGHNT and CDR2 as YENEEA. The CDR3 length is 19 residues. The V gene end was trimmed by 4 bases and the J gene end by 1 base; junction bases not matched to a gene: 7. The CDR3 DNA is TGTGCCAGCAGCTCCGGGGGACTAGCGGGAGGGTCGTCCTACAATGAGCAGTTCTTC. Amino acid sequence: CASSSGGLAGGSSYNEQFF.

The J gene is TRBJ2-2, the V gene TRBV28; TRBD1 matches at 7 bases. This CDR3 is built from 16 residues. Germline CDR1 reads MDHEN; CDR2 reads SYDVKM. The V gene end was trimmed by 4 bases and the J gene end by 3 bases; junction bases not matched to a gene: 8. CDR3 DNA: TGTGCCAGCAGTTATAGGACAGGTTGGGACACCGGGGAGCTGTTTTTT. Translated: CASSYRTGWDTGELFF.

The chain links TRBV4-3 to TRBJ1-4, with unresolved D. CDR3 length: 13 residues. V dropped 0 bases and J dropped 8 bases, with 7 bases sitting between them. The V gene's germline CDR1 is LGHNA and CDR2 YSLEER. This chain's CDR3 is CASSQDVGEKLFF. CDR3 sequence (DNA): TGCGCCAGCAGCCAAGATGTCGGGGAAAAACTGTTTTTT.

In its sample, this clone was seen once. CDR3 in amino acids: CASSLGGLVGDLFTDTQYF. The CDR3 bases are TGTGCCAGCAGTTTGGGGGGTCTAGTGGGGGACCTCTTCACAGATACGCAGTATTTT. The chain employs TRBV28 and TRBJ2-3; TRBD2 might be the D (6 bases). CDR1 MDHEN and CDR2 SYDVKM come from the germline V gene. V was trimmed by 3 bases and J by 2 bases, leaving 24 bases between them. This CDR3 is 19 amino acids long.

V and J are TRBV2 and TRBJ2-7; no reliable D call. The germline V gene encodes CDR1 SNHLY and CDR2 FYNNEI. This CDR3 has 13 residues. The ends were cut back, 7 bases at V and 1 base at J, with 11 bases in the middle. The CDR3 spells CASNTDGSYEQYF. The CDR3 bases are TGTGCCAGCAACACGGACGGATCCTACGAGCAGTACTTC.

The rearrangement uses TRBV27 and TRBJ2-3; 7 bases are a match to TRBD2. Germline V gives CDR1 MNHEY, CDR2 SMNVEV (reference sequence). The CDR3 sequence is 15 residues long. Trimming removed 2 bases from V and 2 bases from J; junction bases left unmatched: 4. The CDR3 coding sequence is TGTGCCAGCAGTTTAGGAGCGGGATTCACAGATACGCAGTATTTT. Its translation is CASSLGAGFTDTQYF.

A few counts support this clone. The V gene is TRBV27, the J gene TRBJ1-5, with 7 bases aligning to TRBD1. The germline V gene has CDR1 MNHEY and CDR2 SMNVEV (reference sequence). This CDR3 is 14 amino acids long. The V and J ends lost 6 bases and 7 bases, in that order; junction bases with no gene match: 9. DNA of the CDR3: TGTGCCAGCAGACCCGACAGGGTAGGACAGCCCCAGCATTTT. Translated, it gives CASRPDRVGQPQHF.